This T cell receptor beta chain was obtained from a study of blood T cells in healthy people across ages (dated by TCRdb to 2014 to 2015). Notes on the research overall: In model experiments, roughly one uniquely barcoded TCR beta cDNA molecule per two T cells was captured by template switching. The study analyzed two additional independent replicas of 1 million unique cDNA reads from the same blood draw for two donors, one aged 18 to 30 and one aged 80 or older. Donors of different ages were randomly distributed across sequencing lanes to avoid experimental bias. The study measured age-related changes in TCR beta repertoire diversity using deep sequencing normalized with unique cDNA molecular identifiers. Donors were grouped into four age groups: young (average approximately 15 years), middle-aged (roughly 38), aged (around 56) and long-lived (about 90). The study at large found these results: Because the CMV infection status of the donors was unknown, age-related changes in expanded clonotypes may potentially have been confounded. There was a strong correlation between observed TCR beta diversity and the percentage of naive T cells measured by flow cytometry. Bulk unsorted PBMC profiling prevented conclusive comparison of naive and antigen-experienced compartments. Estimates of total diversity from one million sequenced T cells were regarded as lower bounds and underestimates. Compared with the aged group, more naive CD4+ T cells, fewer expanded clones and increased TCR diversity were shown by the long-lived group, suggesting age selection. Observed TCR beta diversity per million T cells fell roughly linearly with age, and a significant reduction was already apparent by age around 39.

The germline V gene specifies SGHRS as CDR1 and YFSETQ as CDR2. The CDR3, cysteine through phenylalanine, is 15 amino acids long. Only the CDR3 portion is preserved as DNA: 45 bases, with reading frame beginning at the first base. Germline trimming amounts to 3 bases on V and 4 bases on J, with 5 as the count of junction bases outside the gene matches. Libraries were built with 5' RACE. Sequenced using an Illumina HiSeq 2500. A second PCR of roughly 7 to 11 cycles was run with a J-beta primer mix and a sample-barcoded 5' primer. Each TCR beta cDNA molecule received a unique molecular identifier from a template-switch 5' adaptor carrying 12 random nucleotides. Each sample yielded at least 2.5 million CDR3-containing paired-end reads. All of the RNA was converted into first-strand cDNA using the Mint cDNA synthesis kit, with a TRBC-specific oligonucleotide serving as the primer. Following uracil-DNA glycosylase treatment, all cDNA underwent a first 18-cycle PCR with the universal primers M1SS and BC2_uni_R. Regarding the original processing steps: For normalization, 1 million high-quality reads were randomly selected from each sample, with every read carrying a distinct molecular identifier. Instead of being binned into consensus sequences, reads that shared molecular identifiers were thrown out. MiTCR, run with a Q25 quality threshold and the strictest error-elimination algorithm, handled CDR3 identification, clonotype clustering and error correction. Lower-bound total TCR beta diversity was estimated with a nonparametric unseen species model using Euler transformation. TCRdb ran its own pipeline on the public reads, namely fastp trimming at Q25 and MiXCR clone calling, and kept in-frame beta chains. Each CDR3 protein appears once, grouped with its most common genes and DNA. TCRdb's processing, not the authors', yielded these V and J calls. The sample table holds 920,000 or so distinct CDR3 sequences, of which 35% to 55% were seen once. The biggest ten clones account for about 19% of the sample.

In this sample, this clonotype turned up once. The clone's antigen remains unknown. No per-base quality is available; no much larger clone lies one base away. Donors were roughly 40 systemically healthy Caucasian individuals from Russia aged roughly 6 to 90 years. Each donor gave 8 to 10 milliliters of peripheral blood, drawn into EDTA-treated Vacutainer tubes. PBMCs were isolated by Ficoll-Paque density-gradient centrifugation, with at least 6 million obtained per sample. Trizol reagent was used to extract total RNA from the PBMCs, yielding at least 5 micrograms per sample. The percentages of naive CD45RAhigh/CD27high T cells were determined by flow cytometry on a PBMC aliquot from every donor.

This sequence originates from an older woman in good health. Sequencing used blood. Rearrangement joined TRBV5-1 to TRBJ2-5, with 11 bases in between that match TRBD1. The CDR3 reads as follows: CASSYPGTGGETQYF. At the DNA level, the sequence is TGCGCCAGCAGCTACCCCGGGACAGGGGGAGAGACCCAGTACTTC.